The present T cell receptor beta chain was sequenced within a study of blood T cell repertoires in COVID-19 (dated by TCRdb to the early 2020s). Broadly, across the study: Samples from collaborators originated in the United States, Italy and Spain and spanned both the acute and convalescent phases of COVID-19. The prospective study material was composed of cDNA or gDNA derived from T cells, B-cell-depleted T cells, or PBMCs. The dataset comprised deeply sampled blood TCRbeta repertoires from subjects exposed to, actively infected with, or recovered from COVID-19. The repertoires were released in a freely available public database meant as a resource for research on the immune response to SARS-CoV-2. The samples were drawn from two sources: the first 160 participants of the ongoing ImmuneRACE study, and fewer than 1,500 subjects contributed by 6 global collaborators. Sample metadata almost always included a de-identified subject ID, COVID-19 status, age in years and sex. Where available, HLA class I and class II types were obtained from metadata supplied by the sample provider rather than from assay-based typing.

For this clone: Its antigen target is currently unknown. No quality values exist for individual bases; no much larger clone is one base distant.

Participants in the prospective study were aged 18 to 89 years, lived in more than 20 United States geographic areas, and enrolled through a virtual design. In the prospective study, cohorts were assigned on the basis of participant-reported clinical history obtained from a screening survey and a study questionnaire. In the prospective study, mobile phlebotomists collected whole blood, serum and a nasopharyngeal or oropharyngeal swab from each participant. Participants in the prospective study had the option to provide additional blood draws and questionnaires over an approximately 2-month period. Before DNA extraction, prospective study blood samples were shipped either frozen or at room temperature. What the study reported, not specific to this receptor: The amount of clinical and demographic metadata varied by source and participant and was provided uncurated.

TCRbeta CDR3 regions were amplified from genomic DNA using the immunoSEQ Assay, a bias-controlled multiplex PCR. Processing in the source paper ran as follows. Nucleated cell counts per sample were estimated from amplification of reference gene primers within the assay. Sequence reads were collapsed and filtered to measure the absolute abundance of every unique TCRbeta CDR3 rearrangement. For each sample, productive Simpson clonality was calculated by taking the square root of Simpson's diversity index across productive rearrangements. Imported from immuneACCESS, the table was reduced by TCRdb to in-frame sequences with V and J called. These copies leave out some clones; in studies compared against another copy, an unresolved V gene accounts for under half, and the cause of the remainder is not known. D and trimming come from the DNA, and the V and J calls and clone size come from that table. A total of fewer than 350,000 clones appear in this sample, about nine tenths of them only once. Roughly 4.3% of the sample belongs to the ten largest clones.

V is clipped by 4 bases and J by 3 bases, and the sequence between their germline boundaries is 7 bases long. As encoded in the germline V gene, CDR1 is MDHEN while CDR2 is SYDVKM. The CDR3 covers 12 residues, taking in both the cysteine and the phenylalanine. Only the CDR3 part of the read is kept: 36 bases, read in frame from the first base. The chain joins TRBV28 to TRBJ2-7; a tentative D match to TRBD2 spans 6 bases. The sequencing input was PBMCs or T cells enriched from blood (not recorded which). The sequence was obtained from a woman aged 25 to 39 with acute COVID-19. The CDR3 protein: CASSWGLYEQYF. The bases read TGTGCCAGCAGTTGGGGACTCTACGAGCAGTACTTC.